This is a list of T cell receptor beta chains from one sample in a study of beta chain features in type 1 diabetes. The assay was immunoSEQ multiplex PCR, and TCRdb's table has in-frame clones only and misses some. Among under 400,000 clones listed, around 12% were seen once. The sequencing sample was made of naive CD4+ T cells from blood. The receptors were gathered from a man younger than 35 in good health. Each CDR3 is given without its conserved first and last residue. Fields, in order: V gene, J gene, clone size, CDR3 protein. Rows give clone size only sometimes, using once, few, many, or a class for an expanded clone.

TRBV6-6	TRBJ1-4	few	ASSYSFNEKLF
TRBV27	TRBJ2-1	few	ASSSLAGRSYNEQF
TRBV7-9	TRBJ2-1	NA	ASTPGGLAGGIYNEQF
TRBV7-9	TRBJ2-7	NA	ASRHDTKAYEQY
TRBV29-1	TRBJ1-1	few	SVLTGGRNEAF
TRBV30	TRBJ1-1	few	AWDSRSEAF
TRBV29-1	TRBJ2-2	few	SAGLAGTGELF
TRBV18	TRBJ2-5	NA	ASSHRDRVEETQY
TRBV5-6	TRBJ1-5	once	ASSSPGQGDQPQH
TRBV4-2	TRBJ1-1	NA	ASSQRQGASNTEAF
TRBV6-6	TRBJ2-2	NA	ASSLTGGTGELF